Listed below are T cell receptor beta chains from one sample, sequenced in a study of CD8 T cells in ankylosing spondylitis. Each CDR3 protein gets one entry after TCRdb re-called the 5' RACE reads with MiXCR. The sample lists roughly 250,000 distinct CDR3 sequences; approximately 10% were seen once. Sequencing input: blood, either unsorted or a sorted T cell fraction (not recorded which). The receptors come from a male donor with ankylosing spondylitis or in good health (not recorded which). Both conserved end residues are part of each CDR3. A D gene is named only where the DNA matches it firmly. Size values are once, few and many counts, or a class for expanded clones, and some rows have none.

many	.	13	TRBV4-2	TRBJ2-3	TGTGCCAGCAGCCCCCGGACTACTCATACGCAGTATTTT	CASSPRTTHTQYF
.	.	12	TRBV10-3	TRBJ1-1	TGTGCCATCAGTGGGGACGGTCCTGAAGCTTTCTTT	CAISGDGPEAFF
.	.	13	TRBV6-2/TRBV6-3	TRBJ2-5	TGTGCCAGCAGTTACAGGCGGCAAGAGACCCAGTACTTC	CASSYRRQETQYF
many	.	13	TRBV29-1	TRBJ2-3	TGCAGCGTTGCGCTGGAGGTCGGGCATACGCAGTATTTT	CSVALEVGHTQYF
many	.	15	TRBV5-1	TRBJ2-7	TGCGCCAGCAGCCTCCATCCAGGCCCTGCCTACGAGCAGTACTTC	CASSLHPGPAYEQYF
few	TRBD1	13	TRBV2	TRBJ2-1	TGTGCCAGCACCCGGGACAGATCCAATGAGCAGTTCTTC	CASTRDRSNEQFF
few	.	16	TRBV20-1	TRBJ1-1	TGCAGTGCCTCGGGGGGAACCCGCGCCTCGTTCACTGAAGCTTTCTTT	CSASGGTRASFTEAFF
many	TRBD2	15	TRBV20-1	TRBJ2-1	TGCAGTGCTAGAGATACTAGCGGGAGGAGCAATGAGCAGTTCTTC	CSARDTSGRSNEQFF
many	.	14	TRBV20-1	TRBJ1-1	TGCAGTGGGTCCCCCGGGGGGGGTAACACTGAAGCTTTCTTT	CSGSPGGGNTEAFF
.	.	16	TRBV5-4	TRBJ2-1	TGTGCCAGCAGCCAGAACGACAAGAGCTCCTACAATGAGCAGTTCTTC	CASSQNDKSSYNEQFF
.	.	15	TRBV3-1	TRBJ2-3	TGTGCCAGCAGCCGAGGGACCCCGAGCACAGATACGCAGTATTTT	CASSRGTPSTDTQYF
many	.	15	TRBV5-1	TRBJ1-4	TGCGCCAGCAGCTTGCTCGGGACGAGGAATGAAAAACTGTTTTTT	CASSLLGTRNEKLFF
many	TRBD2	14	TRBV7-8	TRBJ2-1	TGTGCCAGCAGCTCCGGGACTAGAGGCAATGAGCAGTTCTTC	CASSSGTRGNEQFF
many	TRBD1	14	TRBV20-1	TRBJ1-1	TGCAGTGCTACTAGCCGGGACAGAGGACTTGAAGCTTTCTTT	CSATSRDRGLEAFF
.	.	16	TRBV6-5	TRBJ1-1	TGTGCCAGCAGTTACTCCCCGTGGAGGGGACGGGCTGAAGCTTTCTTT	CASSYSPWRGRAEAFF
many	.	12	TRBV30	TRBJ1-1	TGTGCCTGGAGCGGATCCGGGACGACAGCTTTCTTT	CAWSGSGTTAFF
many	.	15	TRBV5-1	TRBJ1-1	TGCGCCAGCAGCTTGGCCGGGGTATCCGACACTGAAGCTTTCTTT	CASSLAGVSDTEAFF
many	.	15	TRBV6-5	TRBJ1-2	TGTGCCAGCAGTTACACCTCGGCGGCGAACTATGGCTACACCTTC	CASSYTSAANYGYTF
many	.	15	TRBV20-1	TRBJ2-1	TGCAGTGCTAGACTATCGGGAATTGGGTCCAATGAGCAGTTCTTC	CSARLSGIGSNEQFF
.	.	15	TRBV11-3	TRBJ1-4	TGTGCCAGCAGCTTAGGGGTGAGGGCGACGAGTGAACTGTTTTTT	CASSLGVRATSELFF
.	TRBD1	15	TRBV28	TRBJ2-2	TGTGCCAGCAGTCGCCCAGGGGGCGGGACCGGGGAGCTGTTTTTT	CASSRPGGGTGELFF
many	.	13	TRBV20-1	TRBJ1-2	TGCAGTGCTAGAGTTACTCCCGGAACGGGCTACACCTTC	CSARVTPGTGYTF
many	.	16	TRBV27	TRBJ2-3	TGTGCCAGCAGCCTAAAGGGTGACCGCTACACAGATACGCAGTATTTT	CASSLKGDRYTDTQYF
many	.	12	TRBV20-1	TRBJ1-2	TGCAGTGCTGTGGGCGAGGCATATGGCTACACCTTC	CSAVGEAYGYTF
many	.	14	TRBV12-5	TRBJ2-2	TGTGCTAGTTCGCCAAATGCGAACACCGGGGAGCTGTTTTTT	CASSPNANTGELFF
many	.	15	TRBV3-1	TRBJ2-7	TGTGCCAGCAGCCCGGACTATCGGCGACCCTACGAGCAGTACTTC	CASSPDYRRPYEQYF
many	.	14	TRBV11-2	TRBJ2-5	TGTGCCAGCAGCTTAGACCTAGGAGTAGAGACCCAGTACTTC	CASSLDLGVETQYF
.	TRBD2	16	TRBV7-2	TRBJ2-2	TGTGCCAGCAGCTTAACTAGCGGGACAAACACCGGGGAGCTGTTTTTT	CASSLTSGTNTGELFF
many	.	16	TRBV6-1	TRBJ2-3	TGTGCCAGCAGTGAAGCACCACGTTCCACACAAATTACGCAGTATTTT	CASSEAPRSTQITQYF
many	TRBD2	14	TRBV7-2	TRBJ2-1	TGTGCCAGCAGCCTGGGACTAGCGGAGAATGAGCAGTTCTTC	CASSLGLAENEQFF
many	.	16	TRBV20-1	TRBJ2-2	TGCAGTGCTAGAGATCTAGCCACCGGGAACACCGGGGAGCTGTTTTTT	CSARDLATGNTGELFF
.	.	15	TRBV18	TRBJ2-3	TGTGCCAGCTCACCAGGCGGGACATTCACAGATACGCAGTATTTT	CASSPGGTFTDTQYF
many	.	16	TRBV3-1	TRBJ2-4	TGTGCCAGCAGCCAAAGGGCGGGCATAGCCAAAAACATTCAGTACTTC	CASSQRAGIAKNIQYF
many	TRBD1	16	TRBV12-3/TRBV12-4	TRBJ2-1	TGTGCCAGCAGCATAAACGCGGGACAGGGAACCAATGAGCAGTTCTTC	CASSINAGQGTNEQFF
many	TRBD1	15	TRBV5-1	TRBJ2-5	TGCGCCAGCAGCCTAGGACAGGGGGCTGGAGAGACCCAGTACTTC	CASSLGQGAGETQYF
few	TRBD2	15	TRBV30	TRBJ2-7	TGTGCCTGGAGCTTGGGACTAGCGGGAGCGAGCGAGCAGTACTTC	CAWSLGLAGASEQYF
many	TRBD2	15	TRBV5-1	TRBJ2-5	TGCGCCAGCAGCCCGGGGGCTAGCGGGGCAGAGACCCAGTACTTC	CASSPGASGAETQYF
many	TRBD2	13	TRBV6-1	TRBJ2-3	TGTGCCAGCAGTGAACGGGGGGCAGATACGCAGTATTTT	CASSERGADTQYF
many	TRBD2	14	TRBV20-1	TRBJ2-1	TGCAGTGCTAGAAGGACTAGCGGATACAATGAGCAGTTCTTC	CSARRTSGYNEQFF
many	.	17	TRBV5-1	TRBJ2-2	TGCGCCAGCAGCTCGCCCTCACAGGGATCGAACACCGGGGAGCTGTTTTTT	CASSSPSQGSNTGELFF
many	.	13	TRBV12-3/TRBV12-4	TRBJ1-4	TGTGCCAGTAGACAGACAACTAATGAAAAACTGTTTTTT	CASRQTTNEKLFF
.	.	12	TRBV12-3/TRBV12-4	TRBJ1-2	TGTGCCAGCAGTCCCTCAGGGTATGACTGCACCTTC	CASSPSGYDCTF
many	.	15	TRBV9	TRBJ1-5	TGTGCCAGCAGCGTGTCTGATCTTAGCAATCAGCCCCAGCATTTT	CASSVSDLSNQPQHF
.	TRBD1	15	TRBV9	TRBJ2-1	TGTGCCAGCAGCCTCCAGGGGACAGGGGATTCTGAGCAGTTCTTC	CASSLQGTGDSEQFF
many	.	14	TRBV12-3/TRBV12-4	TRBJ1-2	TGTGCCAGCAGCCCGACAGCCTACTCCCAAGGCTACACCTTC	CASSPTAYSQGYTF
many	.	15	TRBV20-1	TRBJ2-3	TGCAGTGCTGAGCCAATGGGGGCGAGCACAGATACGCAGTATTTT	CSAEPMGASTDTQYF
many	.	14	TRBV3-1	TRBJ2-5	TGTGCCAGCAAGGAGGATTCTGTTCGTGAGACCCAGTACTTC	CASKEDSVRETQYF
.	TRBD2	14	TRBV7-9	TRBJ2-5	TGTGCCAGCAGCGCCCTGGGGAGGGAAGAGACCCAGTACTTC	CASSALGREETQYF
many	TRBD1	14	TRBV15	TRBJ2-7	TGTGCCACCAGAGCGACAGGGGGCTCCTACGAGCAGTACTTC	CATRATGGSYEQYF
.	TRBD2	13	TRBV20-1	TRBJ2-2	TGCAGTGCCATAAGGGAGGGCTATGGGGAGCTGTTTTTT	CSAIREGYGELFF
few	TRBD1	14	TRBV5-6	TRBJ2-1	TGTGCCAGCAGCCACGCGGACAGGGCCAATGAGCAGTTCTTC	CASSHADRANEQFF
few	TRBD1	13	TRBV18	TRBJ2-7	TGTGCCAGCTCACCGGGACAGCCCTACGAGCAGTACTTC	CASSPGQPYEQYF
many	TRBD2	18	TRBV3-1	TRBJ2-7	TGTGCCAGCAGTCCCCCTCGGACTAGCGGGAGGGCCCCGTACGAGCAGTACTTC	CASSPPRTSGRAPYEQYF
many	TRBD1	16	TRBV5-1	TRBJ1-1	TGCGCCAGCAGCTTGAAGGCAGGGGGCGAAGGTACTGAAGCTTTCTTT	CASSLKAGGEGTEAFF
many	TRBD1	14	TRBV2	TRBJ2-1	TGTGCCAGCTCGCGACAGGGGGGATACAATGAGCAGTTCTTC	CASSRQGGYNEQFF
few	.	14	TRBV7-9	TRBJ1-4	TGTGCCAGCAGCTTTCCGGGTGTTAATGAAAAACTGTTTTTT	CASSFPGVNEKLFF